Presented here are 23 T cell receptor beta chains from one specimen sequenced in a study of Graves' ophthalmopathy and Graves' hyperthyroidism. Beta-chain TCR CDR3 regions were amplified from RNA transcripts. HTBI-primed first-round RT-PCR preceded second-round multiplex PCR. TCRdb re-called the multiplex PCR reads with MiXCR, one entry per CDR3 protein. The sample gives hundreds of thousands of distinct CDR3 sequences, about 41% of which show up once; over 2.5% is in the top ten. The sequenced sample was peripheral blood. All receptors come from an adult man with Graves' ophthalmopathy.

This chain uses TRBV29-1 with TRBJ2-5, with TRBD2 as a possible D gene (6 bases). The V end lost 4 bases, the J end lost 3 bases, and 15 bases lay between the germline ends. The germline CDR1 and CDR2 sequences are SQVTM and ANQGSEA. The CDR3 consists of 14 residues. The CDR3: CSVVRSGLKETQYF. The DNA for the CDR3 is TGCAGCGTTGTCAGGAGCGGGTTGAAAGAGACCCAGTACTTC.

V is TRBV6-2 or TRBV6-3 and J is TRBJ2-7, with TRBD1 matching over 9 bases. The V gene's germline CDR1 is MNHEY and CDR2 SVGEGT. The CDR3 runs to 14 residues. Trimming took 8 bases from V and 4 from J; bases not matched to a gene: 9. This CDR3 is CASVGQGFRYEQYF. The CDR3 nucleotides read TGTGCCAGCGTTGGACAGGGGTTTCGGTACGAGCAGTACTTC.

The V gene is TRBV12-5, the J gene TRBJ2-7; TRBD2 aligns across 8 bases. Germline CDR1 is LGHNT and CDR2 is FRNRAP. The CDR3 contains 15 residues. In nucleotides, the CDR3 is TGTGCCAGCAGCCAAGTCAGCGGGAGCTCCTACGAGCAGTACTTC. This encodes CASSQVSGSSYEQYF. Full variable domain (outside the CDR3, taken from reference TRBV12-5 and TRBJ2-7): DARVTQTPRHKVTEMGQEVTMRCQPILGHNTVFWYRQTMMQGLELLAYFRNRAPLDDSGMPKDRFSAEMPDATLATLKIQPSEPRDSAVYFCASSQVSGSSYEQYFGPGTRLTVT.

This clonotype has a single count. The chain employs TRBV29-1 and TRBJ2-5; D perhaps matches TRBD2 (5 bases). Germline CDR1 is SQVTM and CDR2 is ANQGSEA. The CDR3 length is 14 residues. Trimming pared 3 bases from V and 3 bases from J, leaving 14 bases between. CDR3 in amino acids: CSVDGTTTEETQYF. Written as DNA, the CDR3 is TGCAGCGTTGACGGTACGACTACCGAAGAGACCCAGTACTTC.

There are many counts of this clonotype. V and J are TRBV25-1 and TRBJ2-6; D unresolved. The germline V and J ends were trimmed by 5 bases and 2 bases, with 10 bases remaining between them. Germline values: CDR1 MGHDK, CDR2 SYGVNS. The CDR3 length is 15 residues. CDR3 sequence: CASSTPGTGANVLTF. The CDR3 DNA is TGTGCCAGCAGTACACCTGGGACTGGGGCCAACGTCCTGACTTTC.

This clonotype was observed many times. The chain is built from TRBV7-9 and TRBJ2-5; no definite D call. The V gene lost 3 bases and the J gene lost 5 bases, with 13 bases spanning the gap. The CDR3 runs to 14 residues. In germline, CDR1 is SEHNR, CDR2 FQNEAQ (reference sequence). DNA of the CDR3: TGTGCCAGCAGCTTGGTAGCCCCAGGCGAGACCCAGTACTTC. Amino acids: CASSLVAPGETQYF.

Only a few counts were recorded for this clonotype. CDR3 loop: CAISYGAGAGETQYF. CDR3 coding DNA: TGTGCCATCAGTTACGGGGCTGGAGCAGGAGAGACCCAGTACTTC. J is TRBJ2-5 and V is TRBV10-3, with D perhaps assigned TRBD1 or TRBD2 (5 bases each). Germline CDR1 and CDR2: ENHRY and SYGVKD. V dropped 5 bases and J dropped 4 bases, with 17 bases sitting between them. The CDR3 is 15 residues long.

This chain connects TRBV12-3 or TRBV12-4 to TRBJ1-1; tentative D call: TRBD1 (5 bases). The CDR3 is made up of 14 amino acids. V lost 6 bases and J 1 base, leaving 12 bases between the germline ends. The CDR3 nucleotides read TGTGCCAGCAGAGGGGTCCGCCAGAACACTGAAGCTTTCTTT. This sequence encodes CASRGVRQNTEAFF.

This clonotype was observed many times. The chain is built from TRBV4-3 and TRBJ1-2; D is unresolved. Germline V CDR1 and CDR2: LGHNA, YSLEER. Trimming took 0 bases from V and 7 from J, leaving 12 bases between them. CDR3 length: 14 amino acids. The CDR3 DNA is TGCGCCAGCAGCCAAGATCGAACATCGGGTGGCTACACCTTC. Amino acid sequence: CASSQDRTSGGYTF.

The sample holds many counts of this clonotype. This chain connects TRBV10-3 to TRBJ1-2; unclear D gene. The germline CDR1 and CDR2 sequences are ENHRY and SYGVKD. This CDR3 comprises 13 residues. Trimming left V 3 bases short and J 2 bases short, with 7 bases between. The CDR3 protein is CAISESYNYGYTF. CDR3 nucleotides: TGTGCCATCAGTGAATCGTACAACTATGGCTACACCTTC.

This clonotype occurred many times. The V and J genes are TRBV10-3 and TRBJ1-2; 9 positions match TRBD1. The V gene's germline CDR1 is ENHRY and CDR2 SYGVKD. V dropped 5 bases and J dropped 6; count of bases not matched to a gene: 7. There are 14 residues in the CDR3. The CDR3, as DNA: TGTGCCATCAGTCTGGACAGGGGAACGGATGGCTACACCTTC. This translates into CAISLDRGTDGYTF.

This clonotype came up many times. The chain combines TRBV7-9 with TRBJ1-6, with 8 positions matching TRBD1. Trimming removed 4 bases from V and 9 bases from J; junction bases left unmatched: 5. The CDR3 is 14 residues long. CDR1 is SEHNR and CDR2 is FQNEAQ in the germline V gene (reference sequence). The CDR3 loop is CASSWDRSGSPLHF. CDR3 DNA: TGTGCCAGCAGCTGGGACAGGTCGGGTTCACCCCTCCACTTT.

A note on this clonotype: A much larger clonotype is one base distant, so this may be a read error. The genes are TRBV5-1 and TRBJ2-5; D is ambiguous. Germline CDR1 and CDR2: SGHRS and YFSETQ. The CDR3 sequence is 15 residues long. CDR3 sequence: CANSFLGAVQETQYF. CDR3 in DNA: TGCGCCAACAGCTTCCTCGGCGCCGTACAAGAGACCCAGTACTTC. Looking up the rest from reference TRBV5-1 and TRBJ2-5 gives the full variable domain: KAGVTQTPRYLIKTRGQQVTLSCSPISGHRSVSWYQQTPGQGLQFLFEYFSETQRNKGNFPGRFSGRQFSNSRSEMNVSTLELGDSALYLCANSFLGAVQETQYFGPGTRLLVL.

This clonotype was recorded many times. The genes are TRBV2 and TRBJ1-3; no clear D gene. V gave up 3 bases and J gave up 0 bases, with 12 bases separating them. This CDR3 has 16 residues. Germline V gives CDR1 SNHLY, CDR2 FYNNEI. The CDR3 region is CASSESRSSSGNTIYF. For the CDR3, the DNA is TGTGCCAGCAGTGAGTCGCGGAGCTCCTCTGGAAACACCATATATTTT.

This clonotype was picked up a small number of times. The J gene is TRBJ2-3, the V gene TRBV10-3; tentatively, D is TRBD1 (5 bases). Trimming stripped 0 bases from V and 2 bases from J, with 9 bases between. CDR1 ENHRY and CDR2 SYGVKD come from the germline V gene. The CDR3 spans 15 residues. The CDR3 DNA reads TGTGCCATCAGTGAGTCTTCAGGGAACACAGATACGCAGTATTTT. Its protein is CAISESSGNTDTQYF.

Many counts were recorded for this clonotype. The CDR3 region is CASCYRGGTEAFF. The CDR3 coding sequence is TGTGCCAGCTGTTACCGGGGGGGCACTGAAGCTTTCTTT. The J gene is TRBJ1-1, the V gene TRBV7-9; D might be TRBD1 (5 bases). The CDR3 covers 13 residues. Per germline, CDR1 SEHNR and CDR2 FQNEAQ (reference sequence). V gave up 8 bases and J gave up 4 bases, with 14 bases separating them.

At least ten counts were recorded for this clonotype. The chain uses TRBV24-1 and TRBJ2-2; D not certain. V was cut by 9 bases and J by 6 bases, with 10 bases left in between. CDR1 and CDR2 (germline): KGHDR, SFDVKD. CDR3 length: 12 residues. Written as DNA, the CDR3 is TGTGCCACCCTTGGTCGGTCCGGGGAGCTGTTTTTT. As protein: CATLGRSGELFF.

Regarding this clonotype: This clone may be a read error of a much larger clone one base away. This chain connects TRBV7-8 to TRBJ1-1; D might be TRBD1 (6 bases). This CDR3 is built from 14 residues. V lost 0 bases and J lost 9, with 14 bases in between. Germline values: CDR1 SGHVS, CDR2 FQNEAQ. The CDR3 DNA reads TGTGCCAGCAGCTTAGCTGGGGGTACAGGGCAAGCTTTCTTT. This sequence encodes CASSLAGGTGQAFF.

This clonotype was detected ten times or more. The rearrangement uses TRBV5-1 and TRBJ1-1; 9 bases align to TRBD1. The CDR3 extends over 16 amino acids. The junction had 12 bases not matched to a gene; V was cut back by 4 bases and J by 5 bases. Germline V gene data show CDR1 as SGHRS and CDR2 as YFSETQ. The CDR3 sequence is CASSLIPTGGETEAFF. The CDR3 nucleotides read TGCGCCAGCAGCCTTATCCCGACAGGGGGGGAGACTGAAGCTTTCTTT. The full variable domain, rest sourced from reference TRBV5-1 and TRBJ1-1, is KAGVTQTPRYLIKTRGQQVTLSCSPISGHRSVSWYQQTPGQGLQFLFEYFSETQRNKGNFPGRFSGRQFSNSRSEMNVSTLELGDSALYLCASSLIPTGGETEAFFGQGTRLTVV.

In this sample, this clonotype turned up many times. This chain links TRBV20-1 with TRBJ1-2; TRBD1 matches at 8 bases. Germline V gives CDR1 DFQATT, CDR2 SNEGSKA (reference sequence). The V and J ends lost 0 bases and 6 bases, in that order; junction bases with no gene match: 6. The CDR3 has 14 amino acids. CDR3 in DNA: TGCAGTGCTAGAGAACCGACAGGGGCGGATGGCTACACCTTC. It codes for CSAREPTGADGYTF.

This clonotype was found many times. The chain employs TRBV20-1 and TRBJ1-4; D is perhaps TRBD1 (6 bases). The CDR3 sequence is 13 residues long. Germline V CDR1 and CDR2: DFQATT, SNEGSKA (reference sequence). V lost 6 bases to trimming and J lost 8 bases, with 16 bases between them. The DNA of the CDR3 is TGCAGTGCGCTAGGACCGGGGGCGGAAAAACTGTTTTTT. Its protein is CSALGPGAEKLFF.

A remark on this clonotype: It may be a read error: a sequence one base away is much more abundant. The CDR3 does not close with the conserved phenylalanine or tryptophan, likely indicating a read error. In nucleotides, the CDR3 is TGTGCCAGCAGCTTAGGGACTAGCCACGAGCAGTACCTC. Translating it yields CASSLGTSHEQYL. The chain combines TRBV2 with TRBJ2-7; 9 bases align to TRBD2. The germline V gene encodes CDR1 SNHLY and CDR2 FYNNEI. The CDR3 spans 13 residues. The V and J ends lost 6 bases and 5 bases, in that order; junction bases with no gene match: 5.

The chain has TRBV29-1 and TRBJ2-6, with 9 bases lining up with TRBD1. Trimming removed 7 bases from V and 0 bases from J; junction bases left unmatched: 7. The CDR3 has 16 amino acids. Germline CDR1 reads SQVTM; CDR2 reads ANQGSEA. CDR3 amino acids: CSGGATGGSGANVLTF. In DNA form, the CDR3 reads TGCAGCGGGGGTGCGACAGGGGGCTCTGGGGCCAACGTCCTGACTTTC.